This is a list of T cell receptor beta chains from one sample in a study of blood T cell repertoires in COVID-19. The protocol was immunoSEQ multiplex PCR, while the TCRdb copy is restricted to in-frame clones and leaves out a portion. The sample consists of 150,000 to 200,000 clones, approximately 92% of them appearing once. Sequencing input: PBMCs or T cells enriched from blood (not recorded which). These receptors were collected from a woman aged 40-49 years with acute COVID-19. The CDR3 runs from the conserved cysteine through the conserved F or W. D genes are given only for firm matches. Part of the rows lack a size; the others show once, few, many or a class for expanded clones.

>-|-|TRBJ2-7|TRBV2
TGTGCCAGCAGTGAAAGGGGTACAGGGCGCCACGAGCAGTACTTC
CASSERGTGRHEQYF
>-|-|TRBJ1-1|TRBV27
TGTGCCACCCGTGGAAACCGGGACACCCAGGAAGCTTTCTTT
CATRGNRDTQEAFF
>-|-|TRBJ1-1|TRBV27
TGTGCCAGCAGTACAGGGTTCATGAACACTGAAGCTTTCTTT
CASSTGFMNTEAFF
>-|TRBD1|TRBJ2-7|TRBV10-1
TGCGCCAGCAGTGAGTACAGGGGCAGCTCCTACGAGCAGTACTTC
CASSEYRGSSYEQYF
>-|TRBD1|TRBJ2-5|TRBV5-1
TGCGCCAGCAGCTTTGCAGGGGGCTGGGAGACCCAGTACTTC
CASSFAGGWETQYF
>-|-|TRBJ2-2|TRBV24-1
TGTGCCACCGAGGTTGGGGGGACCGGGGAGCTGTTTTTT
CATEVGGTGELFF
>once|TRBD2|TRBJ2-3|TRBV5-1
TGCGCCAGCAGCCCAAACGCCGCGGGAGCAGGATTGCAAGATACGCAGTATTTT
CASSPNAAGAGLQDTQYF
>-|TRBD1|TRBJ1-2|TRBV6-5
TGTGCCAGCACACCCGTACAGGGGTATGGCTACACCTTC
CASTPVQGYGYTF
>-|TRBD2|TRBJ2-1|TRBV7-2
TGTGCCAGCAGCTCTACTAGCGGGATTAACAATGAGCAGTTCTTC
CASSSTSGINNEQFF
>few|TRBD1|TRBJ2-3|TRBV24-1
TGTGCCACCAGTGACAGGACAGGCCAAGGGGATACGCAGTATTTT
CATSDRTGQGDTQYF
>-|TRBD2|TRBJ2-5|TRBV5-4
TGTGCCAGCAGCCTAGGACTAGCGGAGGGGGAGACCCAGTACTTC
CASSLGLAEGETQYF